The clone carrying this TCR beta chain was found once. The CDR3 is 15 residues long. Trimming cost V 7 bases and J 1 base, with 18 bases left between them. Looked up from germline, CDR1 is SGHNT and CDR2 is YYREEE (reference sequence). All enrollees were roughly 18 to 95 years old and from approximately 25 US areas. Assay used: immunoSEQ multiplex PCR; TCRdb lists only in-frame clones, some missing. The data hold roughly 250,000 clones, with 88% observed a single time. This record belongs to a study of blood T cell repertoires in COVID-19. The overall study: Researchers got acute and convalescent COVID-19 samples from the United States, Italy and Spain.

This TCR was sampled from a woman between 35 and 50 years old with acute COVID-19. What was sequenced was PBMCs or T cells enriched from blood (not recorded which). The chain joins TRBV5-4 to TRBJ2-7; tentatively, D is TRBD2 (5 bases). The CDR3 here is CASGLGSRTSYEQYF. CDR3 bases: TGTGCCAGCGGATTGGGATCTCGGACTTCCTACGAGCAGTACTTC.